The 32 T cell receptor beta chains below were found in one sample sequenced in a study of CD8 T cells in Susac syndrome. RNA, at about 0.45 to 1 ug, was reverse transcribed with random hexamers. Using its own MiXCR run on the immunoSEQ multiplex PCR reads, TCRdb lists one record per CDR3 protein. The table records about 200,000 distinct CDR3 sequences, roughly 96% of them present only once. Material: CD4+ T cells from PBMCs. These receptors were collected from a human donor with multiple sclerosis.

The chain has TRBV24-1 and TRBJ2-5; the D is unclear. The CDR3 is 14 amino acids. The V gene lost 4 bases and the J gene lost 4 bases, with 12 bases spanning the gap. CDR1 and CDR2 from the germline V gene are KGHDR and SFDVKD. The CDR3 spells CATSDALTGETQYF. The DNA for the CDR3 is TGTGCCACCAGTGACGCCCTCACGGGAGAGACCCAGTACTTC.

V is TRBV7-9 and J is TRBJ1-6, with D unclear. CDR1 is SEHNR and CDR2 is FQNEAQ in the germline V gene (reference sequence). There are 14 residues in the CDR3. V gave up 5 bases and J gave up 10 bases, with 15 bases separating them. The CDR3 sequence: CASSRGEGSSPLHF. Here the CDR3 DNA reads TGTGCCAGCAGCCGTGGGGAGGGCAGCTCACCCCTCCACTTT.

This clonotype is a singleton in its sample. The V call is TRBV5-1, the J call TRBJ2-3, with D unresolved. This CDR3 has 12 amino acids. Germline values: CDR1 SGHRS, CDR2 YFSETQ. Trimming removed 4 bases from V and 5 bases from J, with 8 bases in between. The CDR3: CASSLVIDTQYF. CDR3 bases: TGCGCCAGCAGCCTCGTTATAGATACGCAGTATTTT.

The CDR3 sequence is CAWRDPAGSGANVLTF. Written as DNA, the CDR3 is TGTGCCTGGAGAGATCCCGCAGGGTCTGGGGCCAACGTCCTGACTTTC. The chain couples TRBV30 to TRBJ2-6; TRBD1 is a possible D gene (5 bases). The CDR3 length is 16 residues. The germline V and J ends were trimmed by 3 bases and 1 base, with 13 bases remaining between them. Germline CDR1 GTSNPN, CDR2 SVGIG (reference sequence).

Only one count was recorded for this clonotype. The chain has TRBV4-2 and TRBJ1-2; possible D gene TRBD1, 5 bases. CDR1 is LGHNA and CDR2 is YNFKEQ in the germline V gene. Trimming removed 0 bases at V and 7 bases at J, with 9 bases between. The CDR3 is 13 amino acids. For the CDR3, the DNA is TGTGCCAGCAGCCAAGATCCCAGGGCTGGCTACACCTTC. This gives the protein CASSQDPRAGYTF.

The gene calls are TRBV2 and TRBJ2-7; 7 bases line up with TRBD2. The CDR3 is made up of 14 amino acids. V lost 4 bases, J lost 2 bases, and 5 bases stayed unmatched. Germline V gene lookup returns CDR1 SNHLY and CDR2 FYNNEI. The CDR3 DNA sequence: TGTGCCAGCAGTGTAGTGGCGGGGGCCTACGAGCAGTACTTC. Residues: CASSVVAGAYEQYF.

The table lists this clonotype with a count of one. The rearrangement uses TRBV5-1 and TRBJ2-3; 7 nucleotides line up with TRBD1. CDR1 SGHRS and CDR2 YFSETQ come from the germline V gene. J lost 1 base, V lost 5 bases, and 7 bases had no gene match. The CDR3 length is 15 residues. The CDR3 nucleotides are TGCGCCAGCAGTACGCAGGGGGACGGCACAGATACGCAGTATTTT. Translated, it gives CASSTQGDGTDTQYF.

This chain joins TRBV3-1 and TRBJ1-3; D is undetermined. The CDR3 is made up of 14 amino acids. The germline gives CDR1 LGHDT, CDR2 YNNKEL (reference sequence). Between the trimmed V and J ends, which lost 1 base and 1 base, there was a span of 5 bases. CDR3 DNA: TGTGCCAGCAGCCAAGTCCTTTCTGGAAACACCATATATTTT. This translates into CASSQVLSGNTIYF.

The chain carries TRBV11-2 and TRBJ1-6, with 9 nucleotides matching TRBD1. CDR3 length: 14 residues. The J segment lost 8 bases and the V segment lost 5 bases, leaving 4 bases of the junction unmatched. Germline CDR1 and CDR2: SGHAT and FQNNGV. CDR3 nucleotide sequence: TGTGCCAGCAGCCACGGACAGGGGCATTCACCCCTCCACTTT. Translation: CASSHGQGHSPLHF.

The CDR3 coding sequence is TGTGCCAGCAGCTCGTGGACAGCTGGGGCCAACGTCCTGACTTTC. Translated, it gives CASSSWTAGANVLTF. The chain uses TRBV7-9 and TRBJ2-6; possible D gene TRBD1, 6 bases. This CDR3 spans 15 amino acids. In germline, CDR1 is SEHNR, CDR2 FQNEAQ (reference sequence). Trimming took 4 bases from V and 2 from J, leaving 9 bases between them.

The rearrangement joins TRBV7-3 to TRBJ2-1; 7 positions match TRBD2. Germline CDR1 SGHTA, CDR2 FQGTGA. The CDR3 is 16 amino acids. The ends lost 4 bases at V and 0 bases at J; junction bases unmatched: 6. CDR3 nucleotides: TGTGCCAGCAGCTCGGGGCAGCGGGGCTCCTACAATGAGCAGTTCTTC. Translated, it gives CASSSGQRGSYNEQFF.

V is TRBV6-2 or TRBV6-3 and J is TRBJ2-1; the match to TRBD1 covers 7 bases. The V and J ends lost 4 bases and 5 bases, in that order; junction bases with no gene match: 2. Per the germline V gene, CDR1 is MNHEY and CDR2 is SVGEGT. The CDR3 has 13 residues. The CDR3: CASSLGQDNEQFF. As DNA, the CDR3 is TGTGCCAGCAGTTTAGGACAGGACAATGAGCAGTTCTTC.

This clonotype was seen only once. The chain combines TRBV6-6 with TRBJ2-3; perhaps D is TRBD1 or TRBD2 (5 bases each). Between the trimmed V and J ends, which lost 6 bases and 5 bases, there was a span of 15 bases. This CDR3 is built from 14 residues. Germline values: CDR1 MNHNY, CDR2 SVGAGI (reference sequence). The CDR3 protein is CASRPGTRLDTQYF. The CDR3 bases are TGTGCCAGCAGACCCGGGACCCGATTAGATACGCAGTATTTT.

The genes are TRBV4-1 and TRBJ1-1, with D uncertain. The CDR3 is 14 amino acids. Germline CDR1 MGHRA, CDR2 YSYEKL. V shed 0 bases and J shed 4 bases, with 9 bases lying between them. The CDR3 DNA reads as TGCGCCAGCAGCCAAGATAAAGGACGCACTGAAGCTTTCTTT. It is translated as CASSQDKGRTEAFF.

The rearrangement links TRBV29-1 to TRBJ2-2; D is ambiguous. V was cut by 3 bases and J by 0 bases, with 2 bases left in between. Germline V CDR1 and CDR2: SQVTM, ANQGSEA. CDR3 length: 12 amino acids. Written as DNA, the CDR3 is TGCAGCGTTGACTCGAACACCGGGGAGCTGTTTTTT. Amino acid sequence: CSVDSNTGELFF.

The chain is built from TRBV27 and TRBJ1-5; D may be TRBD1 (6 bases). Germline values: CDR1 MNHEY, CDR2 SMNVEV (reference sequence). The ends were cut back, 5 bases at V and 15 bases at J, with 20 bases in the middle. CDR3 length: 13 amino acids. The CDR3 loop reads CASSPRGDLGWHF. The CDR3 DNA reads as TGTGCCAGCAGTCCTAGGGGGGACCTCGGGTGGCATTTT.

This chain connects TRBV29-1 to TRBJ2-5; D gene ambiguous. V was cut by 3 bases and J by 5 bases, with 16 bases left in between. The CDR3 totals 14 residues. Germline CDR1 is SQVTM and CDR2 is ANQGSEA. The CDR3 loop reads CSVDLAVSRETQYF. The CDR3 region has the DNA TGCAGCGTTGACTTGGCAGTTTCGAGGGAGACCCAGTACTTC.

V is TRBV29-1 and J is TRBJ2-5, with D possibly matching TRBD2 (6 bases). Germline lookup yields CDR1 SQVTM and CDR2 ANQGSEA. Trimming pared 4 bases from V and 7 bases from J, leaving 10 bases between. CDR3 size: 11 residues. In DNA, the CDR3 is TGCAGCGTTGGCGGGGTTAGGACCCAGTACTTC. Its translation is CSVGGVRTQYF.

The chain links TRBV27 to TRBJ2-5, with 10 bases lining up with TRBD1. V gave up 4 bases and J gave up 5 bases; unmatched junction bases: 4. CDR1 is MNHEY, CDR2 SMNVEV, per germline (reference sequence). The CDR3 is made up of 14 amino acids. The CDR3 region is CASSSADRGETQYF. CDR3 sequence (DNA): TGTGCCAGCAGTTCAGCGGACAGGGGGGAGACCCAGTACTTC.

V gene TRBV30 combines with J gene TRBJ1-1; D remains unclear. V lost 4 bases and J lost 1, with 7 bases in between. The CDR3 length is 12 residues. Germline V gene sequence: CDR1 GTSNPN, CDR2 SVGIG (reference sequence). This chain's CDR3 is CAWNPGNTEAFF. The CDR3 region has the DNA TGTGCCTGGAATCCAGGGAACACTGAAGCTTTCTTT.

V and J are TRBV20-1 and TRBJ2-3, with D possibly TRBD2 on 5 matching bases. From germline, CDR1 is DFQATT and CDR2 SNEGSKA (reference sequence). This CDR3 contains 13 residues. Trimming took off 6 bases at V and 10 bases at J, with 20 bases between the two ends. The DNA for the CDR3 is TGCAGTGCCACTGGGAGCTCGACTAATGCGCAGTATTTT. Encoded protein: CSATGSSTNAQYF.

This chain connects TRBV24-1 to TRBJ2-5, with TRBD1 matching over 7 bases. The CDR3 has 15 amino acids. The trim removed 2 bases at V and 5 bases at J, leaving 7 bases unmatched. The germline gives CDR1 KGHDR, CDR2 SFDVKD. The CDR3, as DNA: TGTGCCACCAGTGATTCCCGGGACAGTGGGGAGACCCAGTACTTC. Protein product: CATSDSRDSGETQYF.

The rearrangement joins TRBV5-1 to TRBJ2-1; D gene uncertain. V lost 0 bases to trimming and J lost 9 bases, with 13 bases between them. There are 14 residues in the CDR3. Germline CDR1 is SGHRS and CDR2 is YFSETQ. Here the CDR3 DNA reads TGCGCCAGCAGCTTGGCCAGCCCCAGGAGTGAGCAGTTCTTC. Residues: CASSLASPRSEQFF.

The rearrangement links TRBV7-8 to TRBJ2-5, with a possible D match to TRBD2 (5 bases). Trimming took 5 bases from V and 2 from J, leaving 18 bases between them. CDR3 length: 16 amino acids. In germline, CDR1 is SGHVS, CDR2 FQNEAQ. For the CDR3, the DNA is TGTGCCAGCAGCGCCCGAGGAGCGGCCTCTCAAGAGACCCAGTACTTC. This sequence encodes CASSARGAASQETQYF.

The V and J genes are TRBV14 and TRBJ2-3; 8 positions agree with TRBD2. The V gene end was trimmed by 1 base and the J gene end by 2 bases; junction bases not matched to a gene: 8. Germline-derived CDR1 and CDR2 are SGHDN and FVKESK. This CDR3 has 17 amino acids. The CDR3 bases are TGTGCCAGCAGCCAAGTCCGGACTAGCCCATACACAGATACGCAGTATTTT. As protein: CASSQVRTSPYTDTQYF.

The genes are TRBV29-1 and TRBJ2-7, with D unresolved. The germline V gene encodes CDR1 SQVTM and CDR2 ANQGSEA. V was pared by 4 bases and J by 5 bases, with 15 bases between. The CDR3 extends over 13 amino acids. The chain's CDR3 is CSVGAGRSHEQYF. DNA for the CDR3: TGCAGCGTTGGGGCAGGAAGATCACACGAGCAGTACTTC.

This clonotype turned up a few times. The chain combines TRBV7-8 with TRBJ1-5; D is perhaps TRBD1 (6 bases). V lost 9 bases and J lost 10, with 19 bases in between. The CDR3 extends over 13 amino acids. Germline V lookup: CDR1 SGHVS, CDR2 FQNEAQ. The DNA of the CDR3 is TGTGCCAGTACAGGAGGGGGTGGCGGTCCCCAGCATTTT. This codes for CASTGGGGGPQHF.

The gene calls are TRBV3-1 and TRBJ1-1, with a weak D call TRBD1 (6 bases). V was clipped by 3 bases and J by 4 bases, with 9 bases between them. CDR1 LGHDT and CDR2 YNNKEL come from the germline V gene (reference sequence). The CDR3 consists of 13 residues. The CDR3 protein is CASSQGRGTEAFF. The DNA of the CDR3 is TGTGCCAGCAGCCAGGGCAGGGGCACTGAAGCTTTCTTT.

This clonotype was seen only once. The chain uses TRBV20-1 and TRBJ1-2; a possible D gene is TRBD1 (6 bases). Germline V CDR1 and CDR2: DFQATT, SNEGSKA (reference sequence). This CDR3 has 14 amino acids. V gave up 6 bases and J gave up 6 bases, with 20 bases separating them. The DNA for the CDR3 is TGCAGTGCGCCTAGACAGGCCACCCTTGATGGCTACACCTTC. It specifies CSAPRQATLDGYTF.

This clonotype was counted once. The chain recombines TRBV30 with TRBJ2-1; the match to TRBD2 covers 12 bases. This CDR3 comprises 15 residues. CDR1 is GTSNPN and CDR2 is SVGIG in the germline V gene (reference sequence). V gave up 2 bases and J gave up 5 bases; unmatched junction bases: 4. The CDR3 DNA reads as TGTGCCTGGAGTTCACTAGCGGGAGGCGACAATGAGCAGTTCTTC. Its protein product is CAWSSLAGGDNEQFF.

The chain links TRBV5-1 to TRBJ2-7, with D possibly TRBD2 on 5 matching bases. CDR1 and CDR2 from the germline V gene are SGHRS and YFSETQ. V was shortened by 0 bases and J by 2 bases, with 9 bases between the two germline ends. This CDR3 has 14 residues. CDR3 nucleotide sequence: TGCGCCAGCAGCTTGGAATACGGGGCCTACGAGCAGTACTTC. This sequence encodes CASSLEYGAYEQYF. The whole variable domain, filled in from reference TRBV5-1 and TRBJ2-7, reads KAGVTQTPRYLIKTRGQQVTLSCSPISGHRSVSWYQQTPGQGLQFLFEYFSETQRNKGNFPGRFSGRQFSNSRSEMNVSTLELGDSALYLCASSLEYGAYEQYFGPGTRLTVT.

The chain links TRBV24-1 to TRBJ1-5; the match to TRBD1 covers 7 bases. V lost 2 bases to trimming and J lost 5 bases; unmatched junction nucleotides: 2. There are 14 residues in the CDR3. The germline V gene encodes CDR1 KGHDR and CDR2 SFDVKD. For the CDR3, the DNA is TGTGCCACCAGTGATTCCACAGGGGATCAGCCCCAGCATTTT. It codes for CATSDSTGDQPQHF.